The 21 T cell receptor beta chains below come from one sample, sequenced in a study of glioma-infiltrating T cells after dendritic cell vaccination. Repertoires were generated with immunoSEQ multiplex PCR, while TCRdb's copy carries only in-frame clones and drops some. Of approximately 82,000 clones in the sample, approximately 90% were seen once. Sequenced here: blood, sampled before dendritic cell vaccination. The receptors were gathered from a human donor with glioblastoma.

This chain joins TRBV5-1 and TRBJ1-2, with 7 nucleotides matching TRBD1. The J segment lost 8 bases and the V segment lost 4 bases, leaving 14 bases of the junction unmatched. Germline values: CDR1 SGHRS, CDR2 YFSETQ. The CDR3 is 15 residues long. The CDR3 sequence: CASSRGGTEGGGYTF. In nucleotides, the CDR3 is TGCGCCAGCAGCAGAGGGGGGACAGAAGGAGGGGGCTACACCTTC.

The V and J genes are TRBV6-1 and TRBJ1-2, with TRBD1 matching 7 bases. CDR3 length equals 14 residues. Germline V gene lookup returns CDR1 MNHNS and CDR2 SASEGT. V lost 2 bases to trimming and J lost 6 bases; unmatched junction nucleotides: 6. The CDR3 DNA sequence: TGTGCCAGCAGTGAAACGACAGGGTTCGATGGCTACACCTTC. Its translation: CASSETTGFDGYTF.

The chain has TRBV6-5 and TRBJ2-7; 11 positions agree with TRBD2. The V gene end was trimmed by 7 bases and the J gene end by 3 bases; junction bases not matched to a gene: 8. CDR1 and CDR2 (germline): MNHEY, SVGAGI. The CDR3 runs to 15 residues. CDR3 bases: TGTGCCAGCACCACCTCACTAGCGGGGGTCTACGAGCAGTACTTC. Its protein product is CASTTSLAGVYEQYF.

The chain employs TRBV9 and TRBJ1-1; D remains unclear. This CDR3 spans 13 amino acids. Trimming took off 3 bases at V and 0 bases at J, with 6 bases between the two ends. CDR1 is SGDLS, CDR2 YYNGEE, per germline. CDR3 sequence (DNA): TGTGCCAGCAGCGACAGTCTGAACACTGAAGCTTTCTTT. As protein: CASSDSLNTEAFF.

This clone has more than one count but fewer than ten. The rearrangement joins TRBV30 to TRBJ2-1, with 14 bases matching TRBD2. This CDR3 is 15 amino acids long. The ends lost 4 bases at V and 6 bases at J; junction bases unmatched: 5. Germline V gene lookup returns CDR1 GTSNPN and CDR2 SVGIG (reference sequence). The CDR3 reads CAWKGLAGESNEQFF. As DNA, the CDR3 is TGTGCCTGGAAGGGACTAGCGGGAGAATCCAATGAGCAGTTCTTC.

V and J are TRBV2 and TRBJ2-2; D possibly corresponds to TRBD2 (5 bases). The germline V and J ends were trimmed by 2 bases and 6 bases, with 13 bases remaining between them. CDR1 SNHLY and CDR2 FYNNEI come from the germline V gene. This CDR3 has 15 residues. CDR3 sequence reads: CASSENPGFAGELFF. Here the CDR3 DNA reads TGTGCCAGCAGTGAAAATCCGGGGTTCGCCGGGGAGCTGTTTTTT.

The chain couples TRBV19 to TRBJ2-7, with 10 bases aligning to TRBD1. With V trimmed by 5 bases and J by 4 bases, 8 bases remained unmatched. Looked up from germline, CDR1 is LNHDA and CDR2 is SQIVND (reference sequence). The length of the CDR3 is 15 residues. Here the CDR3 reads CASSPGDRGLYEQYF. CDR3 DNA: TGTGCCAGTAGTCCCGGGGACAGGGGCCTTTACGAGCAGTACTTC.

The chain carries TRBV19 and TRBJ2-7; TRBD1 matches at 9 bases. V shed 4 bases, J shed 2 bases, and the junction held 6 bases outside the gene matches. In germline, CDR1 is LNHDA, CDR2 SQIVND (reference sequence). This CDR3 comprises 15 residues. The CDR3 region is CASSSGTGSPYEQYF. CDR3 bases: TGTGCCAGTAGTAGCGGGACAGGGAGCCCCTACGAGCAGTACTTC.

The chain is built from TRBV9 and TRBJ2-1; maybe TRBD2 (6 bases). Trimming took 2 bases from V and 4 from J, leaving 16 bases between them. CDR3 length: 16 residues. The germline V gene encodes CDR1 SGDLS and CDR2 YYNGEE. Written as DNA, the CDR3 is TGTGCCAGCAGCGTGGACATCGGGACTCCTTACAATGAGCAGTTCTTC. Its translation: CASSVDIGTPYNEQFF.

V and J are TRBV4-2 and TRBJ1-6; the match to TRBD1 covers 9 bases. CDR3 length: 16 residues. From germline, CDR1 is LGHNA and CDR2 YNFKEQ. With V trimmed by 3 bases and J by 10 bases, 10 bases remained unmatched. The CDR3 region has the DNA TGTGCCAGCAGCCAGCTCCCGGGACAGGGAGGATCACCCCTCCACTTT. It yields the protein CASSQLPGQGGSPLHF.

This clone occurred a few times. J is TRBJ1-2 and V is TRBV18; no firm D call. This CDR3 contains 15 residues. CDR1 KGHSH and CDR2 LQKENI come from the germline V gene. Trimming shortened V by 3 bases and J by 8 bases, and 19 bases separated the two germline ends. CDR3 protein: CASSPRNGETAGYTF. In nucleotides, the CDR3 is TGTGCCAGCTCACCCCGCAATGGGGAGACGGCCGGCTACACCTTC.

V usage is TRBV7-2 and J usage is TRBJ2-5; D unresolved. The CDR3 is made up of 15 amino acids. V was pared by 2 bases and J by 10 bases, with 20 bases between. Germline V CDR1 and CDR2: SGHTA, FQGNSA. CDR3 bases: TGTGCCAGCAGCTTAATAGAGACTCCGGTAACTAACCAGTACTTC. It encodes CASSLIETPVTNQYF.

The chain uses TRBV29-1 and TRBJ2-3, with D possibly matching TRBD2 (5 bases). The ends were cut back, 4 bases at V and 0 bases at J, with 11 bases in the middle. The CDR3 is 14 residues long. CDR1 and CDR2 (germline): SQVTM, ANQGSEA. This CDR3 is CSVGSGRSTDTQYF. The CDR3, as DNA: TGCAGCGTTGGAAGCGGAAGGAGCACAGATACGCAGTATTTT.

The chain employs TRBV6-1 and TRBJ2-7; 10 bases are shared with TRBD1. The CDR3 loop spans 13 amino acids. Germline loops: CDR1 MNHNS, CDR2 SASEGT. Unmatched junction bases numbered 6, after V lost 6 bases and J lost 7 bases. The CDR3 sequence is CASRRQGALEQYF. CDR3 DNA sequence: TGTGCCAGCAGGAGACAGGGGGCGTTAGAGCAGTACTTC.

In this sample, this clone turned up a few times. Germline and junction disagree at one end, which may indicate a read error. At the DNA level, this CDR3 is encoded by other sequences in the same sample as well. V is TRBV4-1 and J is TRBJ2-1; 12 bases map to TRBD2. From germline, CDR1 is MGHRA and CDR2 YSYEKL. The CDR3 contains 16 residues. The chain's CDR3 is CASSQSSGGDYNEQFF. The DNA of the CDR3 is TGTGCCAGCAGCCAATCTAGCGGGGGGGATTACAATGAGCAGTTCTTC.

The chain has TRBV28 and TRBJ2-4; TRBD1 matches at 9 bases. The CDR3 totals 16 residues. The germline gives CDR1 MDHEN, CDR2 SYDVKM. V gave up 8 bases and J gave up 1 base; unmatched junction bases: 9. CDR3 sequence reads: CASGLGTGNAKNIQYF. CDR3 sequence (DNA): TGTGCCAGCGGATTAGGGACAGGGAATGCCAAAAACATTCAGTACTTC. The variable domain in full, completed from reference TRBV28 and TRBJ2-4, reads DVKVTQSSRYLVKRTGEKVFLECVQDMDHENMFWYRQDPGLGLRLIYFSYDVKMKEKGDIPEGYSVSREKKERFSLILESASTNQTSMYLCASGLGTGNAKNIQYFGAGTRLSVL.

The chain uses TRBV6-1 and TRBJ1-4; D remains unclear. The CDR3 is 16 amino acids. From germline, CDR1 is MNHNS and CDR2 SASEGT. Trimming shortened V by 2 bases and J by 4 bases, and 14 bases separated the two germline ends. CDR3 bases: TGTGCCAGCAGTGAATTCGTGTTCCGGAGTAATGAAAAACTGTTTTTT. Amino acids: CASSEFVFRSNEKLFF.

J is TRBJ1-4 and V is TRBV13, with D possibly TRBD1 on 5 matching bases. The germline gives CDR1 PRHDT, CDR2 FYEKMQ (reference sequence). The CDR3 is made up of 18 amino acids. Between the trimmed V and J ends, which lost 0 bases and 0 bases, there was a span of 14 bases. The CDR3 coding sequence is TGTGCCAGCAGCTTAGGAGAGTGGGGCCTTCCAACTAATGAAAAACTGTTTTTT. Translated: CASSLGEWGLPTNEKLFF.

This chain connects TRBV5-1 to TRBJ2-1; 11 nucleotides align to TRBD1. The V segment lost 0 bases and the J segment 5 bases; nucleotides outside the gene matches: 1. Germline values: CDR1 SGHRS, CDR2 YFSETQ. The CDR3 is 15 amino acids. CDR3 bases: TGCGCCAGCAGCTTGGGGGACAGGGGGAACAATGAGCAGTTCTTC. As protein: CASSLGDRGNNEQFF.

CDR3 in amino acids: CASSFGSSYEQYF. CDR3 coding DNA: TGTGCCAGCAGCTTTGGCAGCTCCTACGAGCAGTACTTC. V and J are TRBV5-6 and TRBJ2-7; no clear D gene. V lost 2 bases, J lost 0 bases, and 6 bases lay in between. This CDR3 comprises 13 residues. Germline V CDR1 and CDR2: SGHDT, YYEEEE.

V and J are TRBV4-1 and TRBJ2-7, with 8 bases identical to TRBD1. Germline V gene data show CDR1 as MGHRA and CDR2 as YSYEKL. J gave up 0 bases and V 1 base, and 2 bases lay outside the gene matches. CDR3 length: 15 residues. CDR3 sequence reads: CASSQGQGSSYEQYF. The CDR3 DNA sequence: TGCGCCAGCAGCCAAGGACAGGGGAGCTCCTACGAGCAGTACTTC.